Reported below is one T cell receptor (beta chain). Its target antigen remains unknown. The record has no base qualities; no much larger clone is one base away. This sample was included in a study of cytomegalovirus exposure and HLA in healthy donors (dated by TCRdb to about 2017). About the full investigation: The 500 to 800 repertoires of the first cohort and the approximately 130 validation repertoires were produced on the same platform, according to a later analysis. Along with the approximately 700-subject first cohort, a separate validation cohort of over 90 different subjects was used. High-throughput TCR immunosequencing, statistical association of individual TCRs with disease status, and machine learning were combined to predict cytomegalovirus infection status. The study was designed to test whether signatures of past pathogen exposure could be identified by cataloging public T cell receptors. Study-wide findings and limitations: Cytomegalovirus status was reported to be diagnosed by the classifier with high specificity and sensitivity in both the original and validation cohorts. A total of fewer than 200 TCR beta chains were listed by the study as associated with cytomegalovirus. Subsequent analysis determined that TCRs grouped into clusters in the first cohort also showed a tendency toward co-occurrence across the 120 or so validation repertoires, and about 93% of cluster scores exceeded 0. It was suggested by the authors that the approach could potentially be generalized to other disease states and immunological phenotypes. A later analysis lacked HLA typing for the validation cohort, so it scored co-occurrence in that cohort across all 130 or so repertoires. While some public TCRs were present in many individuals, most TCR sequences turned up only very rarely across donors. Three of the identified cytomegalovirus-associated TCR beta chains were confirmed in vitro to be specific for cytomegalovirus antigens.

Donors formed part of the validation cohort, which comprised about 130 subjects and was distinct from the first cohort of over 500 subjects. Libraries were built with the immunoSEQ multiplex PCR assay. Per the source publication's procedure: A statistical classification framework was developed to diagnose cytomegalovirus status using the catalog of TCR beta chain sequences. In TCRdb, the immuneACCESS table is reduced to in-frame sequences with V and J assigned. These tables do not hold every clone; where another copy was compared, an unresolved V gene accounts for under half, and the others remain unexplained. V and J calls and clone size are those listed in that table; D and trimming were worked out from the DNA. Across this sample there are about 160,000 clones, with 85% to 90% seen only once. 10% of the sample belongs to the ten largest clones. The TCR comes from a young woman in good health and CMV-seropositive. The sample was PBMCs.

The sequenced DNA: TGTGCCAGCAGCGTAGTCGGAGCTGGGGGCGATTACAATGAGCAGTTCTTC. Its coded protein is CASSVVGAGGDYNEQFF. The chain is made from TRBV9 and TRBJ2-1; 6 matching bases give a weak D call of TRBD1. CDR1 and CDR2 are read off the germline V gene as SGDLS and YYNGEE. The cysteine opens and the phenylalanine closes a CDR3 of 17 amino acids. Only the CDR3 DNA is retained, 51 bases long and in frame from the first base. V is cut by 0 bases and J by 4 bases, and the space between the germline ends is 17 bases.